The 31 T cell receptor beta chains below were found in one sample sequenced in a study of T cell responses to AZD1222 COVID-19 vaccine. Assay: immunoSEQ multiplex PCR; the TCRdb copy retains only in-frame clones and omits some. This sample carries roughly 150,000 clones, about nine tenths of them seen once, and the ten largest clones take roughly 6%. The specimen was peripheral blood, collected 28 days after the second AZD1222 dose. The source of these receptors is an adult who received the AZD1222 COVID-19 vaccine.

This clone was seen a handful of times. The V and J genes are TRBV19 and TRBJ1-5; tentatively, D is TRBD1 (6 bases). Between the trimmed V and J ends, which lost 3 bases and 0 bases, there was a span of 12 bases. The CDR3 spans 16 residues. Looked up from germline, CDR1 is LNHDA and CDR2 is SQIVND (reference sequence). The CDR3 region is CASSISQGVSNQPQHF. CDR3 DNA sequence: TGTGCCAGTAGTATCTCACAGGGAGTTAGCAATCAGCCCCAGCATTTT.

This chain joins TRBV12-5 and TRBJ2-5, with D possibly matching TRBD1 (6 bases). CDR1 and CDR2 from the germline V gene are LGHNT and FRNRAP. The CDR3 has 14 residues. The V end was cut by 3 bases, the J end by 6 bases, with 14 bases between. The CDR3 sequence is CASGFWGHIKTQYF. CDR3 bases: TGTGCTAGTGGTTTTTGGGGGCACATAAAGACCCAGTACTTC. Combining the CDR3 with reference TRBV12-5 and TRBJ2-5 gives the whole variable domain DARVTQTPRHKVTEMGQEVTMRCQPILGHNTVFWYRQTMMQGLELLAYFRNRAPLDDSGMPKDRFSAEMPDATLATLKIQPSEPRDSAVYFCASGFWGHIKTQYFGPGTRLLVL.

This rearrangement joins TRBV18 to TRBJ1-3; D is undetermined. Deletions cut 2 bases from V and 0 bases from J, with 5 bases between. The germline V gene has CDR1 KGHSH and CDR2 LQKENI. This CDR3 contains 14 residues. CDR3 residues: CASSPSNSGNTIYF. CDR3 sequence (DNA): TGTGCCAGCTCACCATCAAACTCTGGAAACACCATATATTTT.

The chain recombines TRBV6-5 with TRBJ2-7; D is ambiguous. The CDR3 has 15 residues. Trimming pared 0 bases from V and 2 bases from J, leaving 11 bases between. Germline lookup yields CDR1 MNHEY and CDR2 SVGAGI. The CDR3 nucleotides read TGTGCCAGCAGTTACTCAAGTGGATCTCCCTACGAGCAGTACTTC. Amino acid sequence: CASSYSSGSPYEQYF.

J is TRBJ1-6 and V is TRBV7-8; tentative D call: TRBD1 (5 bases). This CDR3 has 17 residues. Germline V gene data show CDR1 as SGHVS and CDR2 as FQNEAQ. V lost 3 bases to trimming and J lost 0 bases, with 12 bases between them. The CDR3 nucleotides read TGTGCCAGCAGCTTGACAGCGTCGAGCTCCTATAATTCACCCCTCCACTTT. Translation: CASSLTASSSYNSPLHF.

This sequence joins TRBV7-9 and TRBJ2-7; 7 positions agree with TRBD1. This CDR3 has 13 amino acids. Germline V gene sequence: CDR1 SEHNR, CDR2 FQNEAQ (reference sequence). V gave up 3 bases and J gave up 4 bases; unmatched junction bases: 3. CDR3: CASSFPGGYEQYF. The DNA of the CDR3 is TGTGCCAGCAGCTTCCCAGGGGGATACGAGCAGTACTTC.

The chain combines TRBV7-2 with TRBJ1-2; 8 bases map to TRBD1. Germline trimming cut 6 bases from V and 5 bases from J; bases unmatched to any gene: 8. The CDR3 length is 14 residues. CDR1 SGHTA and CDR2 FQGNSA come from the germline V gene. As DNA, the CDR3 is TGTGCCAGCAGGCCAAACCAGGGGGCTTATGGCTACACCTTC. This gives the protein CASRPNQGAYGYTF.

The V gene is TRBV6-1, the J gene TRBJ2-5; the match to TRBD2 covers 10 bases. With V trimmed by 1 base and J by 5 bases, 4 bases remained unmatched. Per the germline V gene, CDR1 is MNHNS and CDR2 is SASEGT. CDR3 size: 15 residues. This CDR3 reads CASSEVSGGLETQYF. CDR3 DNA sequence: TGTGCCAGCAGTGAAGTTAGCGGGGGGTTGGAGACCCAGTACTTC.

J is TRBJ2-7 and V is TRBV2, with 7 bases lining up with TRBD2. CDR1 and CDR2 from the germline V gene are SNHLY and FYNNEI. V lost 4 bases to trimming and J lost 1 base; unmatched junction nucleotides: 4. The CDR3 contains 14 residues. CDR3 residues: CASSVGGGSYEQYF. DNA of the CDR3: TGTGCCAGCAGTGTCGGCGGGGGTTCCTACGAGCAGTACTTC.

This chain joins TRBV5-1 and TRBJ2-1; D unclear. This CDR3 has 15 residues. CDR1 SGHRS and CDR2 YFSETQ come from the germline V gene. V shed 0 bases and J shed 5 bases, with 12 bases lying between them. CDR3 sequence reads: CASSLASTRNNEQFF. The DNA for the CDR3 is TGCGCCAGCAGCTTGGCATCCACTCGGAACAATGAGCAGTTCTTC.

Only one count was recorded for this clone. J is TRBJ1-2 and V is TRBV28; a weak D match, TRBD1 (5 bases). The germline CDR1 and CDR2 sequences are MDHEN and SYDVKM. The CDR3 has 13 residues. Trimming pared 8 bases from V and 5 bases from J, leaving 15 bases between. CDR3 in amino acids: CASVPTATYGYTF. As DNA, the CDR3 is TGTGCCAGCGTCCCGACAGCTACTTATGGCTACACCTTC.

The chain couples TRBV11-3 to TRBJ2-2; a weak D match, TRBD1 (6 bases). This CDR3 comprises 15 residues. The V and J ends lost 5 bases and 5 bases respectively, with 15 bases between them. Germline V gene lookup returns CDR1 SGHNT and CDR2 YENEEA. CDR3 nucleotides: TGTGCCAGCAGCCTTGTAGCAGGGGTAACCGGGGAGCTGTTTTTT. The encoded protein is CASSLVAGVTGELFF.

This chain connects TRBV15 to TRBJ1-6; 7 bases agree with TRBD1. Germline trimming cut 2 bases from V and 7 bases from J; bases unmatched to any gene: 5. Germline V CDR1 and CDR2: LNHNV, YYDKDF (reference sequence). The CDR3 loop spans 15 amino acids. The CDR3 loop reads CATSRTTGDNSPLHF. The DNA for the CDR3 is TGTGCCACCAGCAGAACAACAGGGGACAATTCACCCCTCCACTTT. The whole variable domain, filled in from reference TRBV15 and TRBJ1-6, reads DAMVIQNPRYQVTQFGKPVTLSCSQTLNHNVMYWYQQKSSQAPKLLFHYYDKDFNNEADTPDNFQSRRPNTSFCFLDIRSPGLGDTAMYLCATSRTTGDNSPLHFGNGTRLTVT.

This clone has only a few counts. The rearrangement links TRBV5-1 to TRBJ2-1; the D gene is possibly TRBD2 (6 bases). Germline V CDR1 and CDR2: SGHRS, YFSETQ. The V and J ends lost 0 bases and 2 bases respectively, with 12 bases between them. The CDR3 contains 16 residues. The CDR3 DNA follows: TGCGCCAGCAGCTTGGAGCCGGGAGTGGCCTACAATGAGCAGTTCTTC. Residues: CASSLEPGVAYNEQFF.

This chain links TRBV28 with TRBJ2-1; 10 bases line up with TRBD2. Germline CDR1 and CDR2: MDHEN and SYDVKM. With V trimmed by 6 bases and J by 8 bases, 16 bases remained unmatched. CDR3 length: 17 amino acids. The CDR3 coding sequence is TGTGCCAGCAGCCGGGATCGAGCGGGAGGGAGTGCGGATGAGCAGTTCTTC. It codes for CASSRDRAGGSADEQFF.

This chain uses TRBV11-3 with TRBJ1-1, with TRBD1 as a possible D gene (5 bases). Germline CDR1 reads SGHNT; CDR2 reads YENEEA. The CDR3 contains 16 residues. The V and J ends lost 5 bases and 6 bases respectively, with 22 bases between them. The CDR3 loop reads CASSPGSGVGISEAFF. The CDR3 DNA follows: TGTGCCAGCAGCCCCGGGTCGGGGGTTGGGATATCTGAAGCTTTCTTT.

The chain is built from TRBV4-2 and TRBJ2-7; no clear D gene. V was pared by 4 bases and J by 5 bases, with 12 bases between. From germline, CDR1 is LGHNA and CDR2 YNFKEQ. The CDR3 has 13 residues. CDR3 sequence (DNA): TGTGCCAGCAGCCTTGGGGATCGTGACGAGCAGTACTTC. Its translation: CASSLGDRDEQYF.

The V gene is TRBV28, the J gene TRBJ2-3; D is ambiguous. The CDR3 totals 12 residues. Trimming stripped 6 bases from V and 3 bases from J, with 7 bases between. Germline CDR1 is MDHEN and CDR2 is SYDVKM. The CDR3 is CASSLGTDTQYF. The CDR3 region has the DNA TGTGCCAGCAGCCTTGGGACAGATACGCAGTATTTT. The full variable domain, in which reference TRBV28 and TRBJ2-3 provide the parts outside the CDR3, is DVKVTQSSRYLVKRTGEKVFLECVQDMDHENMFWYRQDPGLGLRLIYFSYDVKMKEKGDIPEGYSVSREKKERFSLILESASTNQTSMYLCASSLGTDTQYFGPGTRLTVL.

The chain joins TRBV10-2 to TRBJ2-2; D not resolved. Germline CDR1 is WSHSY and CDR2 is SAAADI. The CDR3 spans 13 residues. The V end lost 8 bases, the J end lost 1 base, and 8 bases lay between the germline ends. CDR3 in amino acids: CASERENTGELFF. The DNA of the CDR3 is TGCGCCAGCGAAAGGGAGAACACCGGGGAGCTGTTTTTT.

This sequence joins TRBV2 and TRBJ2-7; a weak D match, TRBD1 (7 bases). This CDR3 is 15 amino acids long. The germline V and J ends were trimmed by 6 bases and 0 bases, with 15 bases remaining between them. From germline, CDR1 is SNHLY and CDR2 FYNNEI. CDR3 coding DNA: TGTGCCAGCAGAAGGGGGGACAGAAGCTCCTACGAGCAGTACTTC. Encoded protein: CASRRGDRSSYEQYF.

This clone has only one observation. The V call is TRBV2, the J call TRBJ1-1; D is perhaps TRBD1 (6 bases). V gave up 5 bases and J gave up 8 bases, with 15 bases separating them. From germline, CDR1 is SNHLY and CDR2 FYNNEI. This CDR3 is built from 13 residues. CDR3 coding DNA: TGTGCCAGCAGTTCCTACAGGGCGCTCGAAGCTTTCTTT. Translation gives CASSSYRALEAFF. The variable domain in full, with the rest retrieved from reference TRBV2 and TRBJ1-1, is EPEVTQTPSHQVTQMGQEVILRCVPISNHLYFYWYRQILGQKVEFLVSFYNNEISEKSEIFDDQFSVERPDGSNFTLKIRSTKLEDSAMYFCASSSYRALEAFFGQGTRLTVV.

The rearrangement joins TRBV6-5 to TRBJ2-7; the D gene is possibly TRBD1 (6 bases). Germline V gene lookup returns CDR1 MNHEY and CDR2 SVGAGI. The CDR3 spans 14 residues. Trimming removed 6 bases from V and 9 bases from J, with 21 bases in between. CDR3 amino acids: CASSDGGRGVVQYF. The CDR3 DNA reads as TGTGCCAGCAGCGATGGCGGCAGGGGAGTAGTGCAGTACTTC.

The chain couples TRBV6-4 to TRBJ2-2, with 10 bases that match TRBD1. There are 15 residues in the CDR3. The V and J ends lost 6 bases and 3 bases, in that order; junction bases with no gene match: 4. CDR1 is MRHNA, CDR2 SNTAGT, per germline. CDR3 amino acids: CASRRQGADTGELFF. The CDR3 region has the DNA TGTGCCAGCAGGCGACAGGGGGCGGACACCGGGGAGCTGTTTTTT.

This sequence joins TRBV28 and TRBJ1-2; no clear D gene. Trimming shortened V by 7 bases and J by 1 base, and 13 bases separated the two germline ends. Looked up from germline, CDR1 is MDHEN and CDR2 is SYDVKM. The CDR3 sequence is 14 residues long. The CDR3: CASTRANGNYGYTF. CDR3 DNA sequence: TGTGCCAGCACCCGGGCCAACGGTAACTATGGCTACACCTTC.

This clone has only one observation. The CDR3 reads CATLFTGAAQPQHF. The CDR3 DNA sequence: TGTGCCACCCTTTTCACAGGGGCGGCTCAGCCCCAGCATTTT. The V and J genes are TRBV6-6 and TRBJ1-5, with 7 bases fitting TRBD1. The J segment lost 6 bases and the V segment lost 10 bases, leaving 12 bases of the junction unmatched. The CDR3 loop spans 14 amino acids. Germline loops: CDR1 MNHNY, CDR2 SVGAGI (reference sequence).

The CDR3 sequence: CASSQARGNTEAFF. CDR3 in DNA: TGTGCCAGCAGCCAAGCTCGGGGTAACACTGAAGCTTTCTTT. The chain has TRBV4-2 and TRBJ1-1, with no clear D. CDR1 is LGHNA and CDR2 is YNFKEQ in the germline V gene. The CDR3 sequence is 14 residues long. V dropped 1 base and J dropped 2 bases, with 8 bases sitting between them.

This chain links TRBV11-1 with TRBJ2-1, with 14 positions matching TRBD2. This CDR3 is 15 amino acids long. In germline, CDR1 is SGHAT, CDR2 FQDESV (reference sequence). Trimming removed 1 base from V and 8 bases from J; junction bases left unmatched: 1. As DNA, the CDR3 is TGTGCCAGCAGCTTAGGACTAGCGGGAGGGGATGAGCAGTTCTTC. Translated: CASSLGLAGGDEQFF. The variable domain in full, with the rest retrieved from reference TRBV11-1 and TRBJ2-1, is EAEVAQSPRYKITEKSQAVAFWCDPISGHATLYWYRQILGQGPELLVQFQDESVVDDSQLPKDRFSAERLKGVDSTLKIQPAELGDSAMYLCASSLGLAGGDEQFFGPGTRLTVL.

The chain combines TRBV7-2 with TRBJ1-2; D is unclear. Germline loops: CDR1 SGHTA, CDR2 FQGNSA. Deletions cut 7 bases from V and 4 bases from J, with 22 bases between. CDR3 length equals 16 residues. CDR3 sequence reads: CASTPHVGVIGYGYTF. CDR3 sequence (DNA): TGTGCCAGCACCCCCCATGTCGGGGTAATTGGCTATGGCTACACCTTC.

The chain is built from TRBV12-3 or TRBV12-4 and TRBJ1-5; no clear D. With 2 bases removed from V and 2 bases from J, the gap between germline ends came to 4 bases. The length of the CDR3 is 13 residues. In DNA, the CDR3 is TGTGCCAGCAGTTTACAAGGCAATCAGCCCCAGCATTTT. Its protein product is CASSLQGNQPQHF.

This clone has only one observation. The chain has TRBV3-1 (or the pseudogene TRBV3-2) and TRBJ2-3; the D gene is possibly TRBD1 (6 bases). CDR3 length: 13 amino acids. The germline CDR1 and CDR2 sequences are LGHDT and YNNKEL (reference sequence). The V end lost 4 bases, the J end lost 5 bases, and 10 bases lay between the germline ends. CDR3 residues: CASSREGGDTQYF. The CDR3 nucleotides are TGTGCCAGCAGCCGCGAAGGGGGAGATACGCAGTATTTT.

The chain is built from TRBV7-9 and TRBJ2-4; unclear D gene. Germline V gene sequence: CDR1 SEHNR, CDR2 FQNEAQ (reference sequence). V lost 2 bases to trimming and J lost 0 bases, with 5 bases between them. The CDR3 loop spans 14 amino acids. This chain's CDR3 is CASSLTLAKNIQYF. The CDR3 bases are TGTGCCAGCAGCTTAACGTTAGCCAAAAACATTCAGTACTTC.